The 11 T cell receptor beta chains in this list originate from one sample, sequenced in a study of shared clonotypes between healthy human individuals. Measured with immunoSEQ multiplex PCR; TCRdb has only the in-frame clones, and not every one. The sample consists of about a million clones, 70% to 85% of them appearing once. Sample: memory CD4+ T cells from PBMCs. Described subset: CD45RA-negative fraction. Source of these receptors: a man in his late teens or twenties in good health. Some clones in this sample may be carry-over from other donors' samples.

This clone was detected only once. CDR3 residues: CASINFMNTEAFF. In DNA, the CDR3 is TGTGCCAGCATAAATTTCATGAACACTGAAGCTTTCTTT. The chain is built from TRBV27 and TRBJ1-1; no definite D call. The CDR3 consists of 13 residues. Trimming removed 7 bases from V and 0 bases from J, with 9 bases in between. Per the germline V gene, CDR1 is MNHEY and CDR2 is SMNVEV (reference sequence).

In regard to this clone: The junction departs from germline at one end; a sequencing error may be responsible. The chain combines TRBV2 with TRBJ2-7, with D maybe TRBD2 (6 bases). The CDR3 length is 15 residues. The germline V gene has CDR1 SNHLY and CDR2 FYNNEI. CDR3 in amino acids: CASREVTGRTYEQYF. The CDR3 DNA follows: TGTGCTAGCAGGGAGGTCACGGGACGCACCTACGAGCAGTACTTC.

The chain couples TRBV18 to TRBJ2-7; D unresolved. V was pared by 0 bases and J by 3 bases, with 18 bases between. This CDR3 is 17 amino acids long. Germline CDR1 reads KGHSH; CDR2 reads LQKENI. The CDR3 nucleotides read TGTGCCAGCTCACCACCGGACGAAAGGCTCAGGAGCTACGAGCAGTACTTC. It translates to CASSPPDERLRSYEQYF.

This clone was detected only once. The chain joins TRBV4-3 to TRBJ1-1; D remains ambiguous. Germline V gene lookup returns CDR1 LGHNA and CDR2 YSLEER. The CDR3 runs to 13 residues. V lost 4 bases, J lost 5 bases, and 11 bases lay in between. CDR3 in amino acids: CASSLGRETEAFF. CDR3 coding DNA: TGCGCCAGCAGCCTGGGGAGGGAGACTGAAGCTTTCTTT.

This CDR3 is CASSTRETEAFF. In DNA form, the CDR3 reads TGTGCCAGCAGTACCCGGGAGACTGAAGCTTTCTTT. The chain is built from TRBV6-7 and TRBJ1-1; D gene uncertain. TRBV6-7 carries the ORF label, with uncertain function. V lost 5 bases, J lost 5 bases, and 9 bases lay in between. CDR3 size: 12 residues.

V usage is TRBV28 and J usage is TRBJ2-7; 8 bases line up with TRBD1. CDR1 is MDHEN and CDR2 is SYDVKM in the germline V gene. J lost 3 bases, V lost 5 bases, and 12 bases had no gene match. CDR3 length equals 16 residues. The CDR3 loop reads CASSTFDRGRLYEQYF. The DNA of the CDR3 is TGTGCCAGCAGTACGTTCGACAGGGGCCGACTCTACGAGCAGTACTTC.

The V and J genes are TRBV18 and TRBJ1-1; D unresolved. CDR3 length: 16 residues. Deletions cut 0 bases from V and 1 base from J, with 12 bases between. CDR1 and CDR2 from the germline V gene are KGHSH and LQKENI. Here the CDR3 DNA reads TGTGCCAGCTCACCACCGGGAGCACGGACGAACACTGAAGCTTTCTTT. This translates into CASSPPGARTNTEAFF.

The rearrangement joins TRBV5-1 to TRBJ2-2; 7 positions match TRBD1. With V trimmed by 4 bases and J by 4 bases, 4 bases remained unmatched. CDR3 length equals 14 residues. Germline lookup yields CDR1 SGHRS and CDR2 YFSETQ. The CDR3 nucleotides read TGCGCCAGCAGCGGGGACAGCTCCACCGGGGAGCTGTTTTTT. It encodes CASSGDSSTGELFF.

The table lists this clone with a count of one. The chain links TRBV7-2 to TRBJ2-7; D not resolved. Germline CDR1 SGHTA, CDR2 FQGNSA. The CDR3 totals 11 residues. V dropped 1 base and J dropped 6 bases, with 4 bases sitting between them. The CDR3 region is CASSLDGEQYF. DNA of the CDR3: TGTGCCAGCAGCTTAGATGGCGAGCAGTACTTC.

About this clone itself: This specimen includes other DNA sequences encoding the same CDR3. V and J are TRBV5-1 and TRBJ1-1; TRBD1 might be the D (5 bases). This CDR3 comprises 15 residues. Looked up from germline, CDR1 is SGHRS and CDR2 is YFSETQ. Trimming shortened V by 4 bases and J by 5 bases, and 18 bases separated the two germline ends. CDR3 sequence reads: CASSPRAGEVTEAFF. The CDR3 bases are TGCGCCAGCAGCCCGAGGGCGGGGGAGGTGACTGAAGCTTTCTTT.

The chain is built from TRBV12-5 and TRBJ2-3; possible D gene TRBD1, 6 bases. In germline, CDR1 is LGHNT, CDR2 FRNRAP. Trimming shortened V by 2 bases and J by 9 bases, and 12 bases separated the two germline ends. The CDR3 is 13 residues long. CDR3 sequence reads: CASGLYLQGTQYF. DNA for the CDR3: TGTGCTAGTGGTTTGTATCTCCAGGGGACGCAGTATTTT.